The 32 T cell receptor beta chains below were found in one sample sequenced in a study of T cell repertoires in cytomegalovirus infection. These receptors' targets are unknown. TCRdb re-called the reads through MiXCR, storing one row per CDR3 protein. The sample contains some 480,000 distinct CDR3 sequences, 30% to 40% of which appear only once. The input for sequencing was cultured PBMCs, taken from culture after CMV antigen stimulation. The receptor source for this set is a human donor in good health (CMV status not recorded). Some clones in this sample may be carry-over from other donors' samples.

In DNA form, the CDR3 reads TGCAGCGTACAGGGTTCGGGTCAGCCCCAGCATTTT. Residues: CSVQGSGQPQHF. The chain recombines TRBV29-1 with TRBJ1-5; maybe TRBD1 (6 bases). The CDR3 sequence is 12 residues long. Germline assignment: CDR1 SQVTM and CDR2 ANQGSEA. Trimming cost V 6 bases and J 6 bases, with 12 bases left between them. The variable domain in full, with the rest retrieved from reference TRBV29-1 and TRBJ1-5, is SAVISQKPSRDICQRGTSLTIQCQVDSQVTMMFWYRQQPGQSLTLIATANQGSEATYESGFVIDKFPISRPNLTFSTLTVSNMSPEDSSIYLCSVQGSGQPQHFGDGTRLSIL.

This clonotype was seen ten or more times. The chain joins TRBV7-2 to TRBJ2-3, with D unresolved. This CDR3 is built from 14 residues. The V gene's germline CDR1 is SGHTA and CDR2 FQGNSA. The ends were cut back, 5 bases at V and 5 bases at J, with 14 bases in the middle. CDR3 loop: CASSQSRVLDTQYF. DNA for the CDR3: TGTGCCAGCAGCCAGAGTAGAGTACTAGATACGCAGTATTTT.

This clonotype was seen ten or more times. The chain has TRBV7-2 and TRBJ2-1; maybe TRBD1 (6 bases). Germline CDR1 and CDR2: SGHTA and FQGNSA. The CDR3 runs 15 residues. Deletions cut 9 bases from V and 6 bases from J, with 21 bases between. CDR3 sequence: CASRPAGAGGNEQFF. The CDR3 region has the DNA TGTGCCAGTCGACCCGCAGGGGCGGGCGGCAATGAGCAGTTCTTC.

This clonotype showed up just a few times. The chain has TRBV11-2 and TRBJ2-7; 11 bases map to TRBD2. With V trimmed by 3 bases and J by 3 bases, 4 bases remained unmatched. The germline V gene has CDR1 SGHAT and CDR2 FQNNGV. The CDR3 is 15 amino acids. CDR3 loop: CASSLRLAGNYEQYF. The CDR3 coding sequence is TGTGCCAGCAGCTTGAGACTAGCGGGGAACTACGAGCAGTACTTC.

The chain employs TRBV27 and TRBJ1-1, with D maybe TRBD1 (5 bases). This CDR3 comprises 13 residues. The V gene lost 6 bases and the J gene lost 6 bases, with 14 bases spanning the gap. Germline V gene lookup returns CDR1 MNHEY and CDR2 SMNVEV (reference sequence). The CDR3 region is CASSPIQGAEAFF. The CDR3 bases are TGTGCCAGCAGCCCAATCCAGGGTGCTGAAGCTTTCTTT.

This chain joins TRBV20-1 and TRBJ2-1; TRBD2 matches at 9 bases. Trimming cost V 0 bases and J 2 bases; bases outside gene matches: 14. Germline V gene lookup returns CDR1 DFQATT and CDR2 SNEGSKA (reference sequence). The CDR3 length is 19 residues. This CDR3 is CSARDRDLSSGTPYNEQFF. The DNA for the CDR3 is TGCAGTGCTAGAGATCGAGATCTGTCTAGCGGGACCCCCTACAATGAGCAGTTCTTC.

There are a few counts of this clonotype. This chain uses TRBV7-2 with TRBJ2-7; D is possibly TRBD1 (6 bases). V was pared by 6 bases and J by 6 bases, with 12 bases between. The CDR3 contains 12 residues. In germline, CDR1 is SGHTA, CDR2 FQGNSA. In DNA, the CDR3 is TGTGCCAGCAGTTACCAGGGGACCGAGCAGTACTTC. It encodes CASSYQGTEQYF. Variable domain in full (rest from reference TRBV7-2 and TRBJ2-7): GAGVSQSPSNKVTEKGKDVELRCDPISGHTALYWYRQSLGQGLEFLIYFQGNSAPDKSGLPSDRFSAERTGGSVSTLTIQRTQQEDSAVYLCASSYQGTEQYFGPGTRLTVT.

This clonotype has just a few counts. The J gene is TRBJ2-1, the V gene TRBV7-9, with no clear D. The CDR3 has 16 amino acids. Germline V gene lookup returns CDR1 SEHNR and CDR2 FQNEAQ (reference sequence). Trimming pared 5 bases from V and 1 base from J, leaving 15 bases between. The CDR3 bases are TGTGCCAGCAGCACCTCGACGGAGACGTCCTACAATGAGCAGTTCTTC. It encodes CASSTSTETSYNEQFF.

The V and J genes are TRBV7-8 and TRBJ2-4, with D tentatively TRBD2 (5 bases). Germline V CDR1 and CDR2: SGHVS, FQNEAQ. Between the trimmed V and J ends, which lost 4 bases and 3 bases, there was a span of 13 bases. There are 15 residues in the CDR3. This CDR3 is CASSSTVGGKNIQYF. The CDR3 nucleotides are TGTGCCAGCAGCTCTACAGTTGGAGGCAAAAACATTCAGTACTTC.

There are a few counts of this clonotype. The chain is built from TRBV7-9 and TRBJ2-7; the match to TRBD1 covers 9 bases. Germline values: CDR1 SEHNR, CDR2 FQNEAQ (reference sequence). With 5 bases clipped from V and 4 bases from J, the junction kept 6 bases outside the gene matches. This CDR3 contains 14 residues. The CDR3 nucleotides are TGTGCCAGCAGCAAATGGGACAGGGTATACGAGCAGTACTTC. Its protein is CASSKWDRVYEQYF.

The chain has TRBV9 and TRBJ2-1; 7 bases fit TRBD2. With V trimmed by 0 bases and J by 2 bases, 5 bases remained unmatched. Germline V gene sequence: CDR1 SGDLS, CDR2 YYNGEE. The CDR3 covers 16 residues. The CDR3 spells CASSVGGGGAYNEQFF. Here the CDR3 DNA reads TGTGCCAGCAGCGTAGGTGGGGGGGGGGCCTACAATGAGCAGTTCTTC.

V gene TRBV7-6 combines with J gene TRBJ2-2; perhaps D is TRBD1 or TRBD2 (6 bases each). Trimming removed 5 bases at V and 5 bases at J, with 15 bases between. This CDR3 has 15 amino acids. Germline-derived CDR1 and CDR2 are SGHVS and FNYEAQ. The CDR3: CASSPSRGTTGELFF. In DNA form, the CDR3 reads TGTGCCAGCAGCCCCTCTCGGGGGACAACCGGGGAGCTGTTTTTT.

The sample holds many counts of this clonotype. This chain joins TRBV7-9 and TRBJ1-4; unclear D gene. The CDR3 spans 16 residues. V was trimmed by 5 bases and J by 4 bases, leaving 17 bases between them. Germline V gene data show CDR1 as SEHNR and CDR2 as FQNEAQ (reference sequence). CDR3 nucleotides: TGTGCCAGCAGCCCCATAGTTTTTGGGTTTAATGAAAAACTGTTTTTT. Translated: CASSPIVFGFNEKLFF.

This clonotype was observed a few times. The V gene is TRBV28, the J gene TRBJ1-5; 8 bases agree with TRBD1. This CDR3 region has 13 residues. Germline V gives CDR1 MDHEN, CDR2 SYDVKM. With 5 bases clipped from V and 7 bases from J, the junction kept 4 bases outside the gene matches. CDR3 sequence (DNA): TGTGCCAGCAGTCCCACAGGGGGACAGCCCCAGCATTTT. Amino acids: CASSPTGGQPQHF.

The chain employs TRBV7-2 and TRBJ2-4; tentatively, D is TRBD1 (5 bases). The CDR3 totals 13 residues. Germline CDR1 and CDR2: SGHTA and FQGNSA. V was trimmed by 4 bases and J by 5 bases, leaving 9 bases between them. The CDR3 DNA is TGTGCCAGCAGCTCCCTGACAGAAAACATTCAGTACTTC. Encoded protein: CASSSLTENIQYF.

The V call is TRBV12-3 or TRBV12-4, the J call TRBJ1-1; D is undetermined. Trimming removed 3 bases from V and 0 bases from J, with 8 bases in between. This CDR3 is 14 amino acids long. The CDR3 is CASSFGFMNTEAFF. Here the CDR3 DNA reads TGTGCCAGCAGTTTTGGGTTCATGAACACTGAAGCTTTCTTT.

The chain joins TRBV7-8 to TRBJ2-3, with D possibly being TRBD1 (6 bases). The CDR3 has 14 residues. Deletions cut 3 bases from V and 7 bases from J, with 14 bases between. Looked up from germline, CDR1 is SGHVS and CDR2 is FQNEAQ. CDR3 DNA: TGTGCCAGCAGCTTCAATCAGGGGTCTAATACGCAGTATTTT. Amino acid sequence: CASSFNQGSNTQYF.

This clonotype was seen at least ten times. The rearrangement links TRBV7-2 to TRBJ1-3; 7 bases are shared with TRBD1. The ends lost 5 bases at V and 5 bases at J; junction bases unmatched: 12. The CDR3 has 16 residues. CDR1 and CDR2 from the germline V gene are SGHTA and FQGNSA. The CDR3 sequence: CASSLLPGQLRNTIYF. The DNA of the CDR3 is TGTGCCAGCAGCCTATTACCGGGACAGCTTAGAAACACCATATATTTT.

The chain carries TRBV18 and TRBJ1-4, with D maybe TRBD1 (5 bases). Germline-derived CDR1 and CDR2 are KGHSH and LQKENI. Trimming shortened V by 2 bases and J by 7 bases, and 11 bases separated the two germline ends. This CDR3 region has 14 residues. The CDR3 DNA is TGTGCCAGCTCACCAGGGGACTACGGTGAAAAACTGTTTTTT. This codes for CASSPGDYGEKLFF.

This clonotype has more than one count but fewer than ten. This chain's CDR3 is CASTPGQGPYEQYF. Written as DNA, the CDR3 is TGTGCCAGCACCCCGGGACAGGGGCCCTACGAGCAGTACTTC. The rearrangement links TRBV6-1 to TRBJ2-7, with 10 bases fitting TRBD1. CDR1 and CDR2 (germline): MNHNS, SASEGT. This CDR3 region has 14 residues. The ends lost 7 bases at V and 2 bases at J; junction bases unmatched: 5.

The chain employs TRBV12-3 or TRBV12-4 and TRBJ2-1; tentatively, D is TRBD1 or TRBD2 (5 bases each). V dropped 4 bases and J dropped 4 bases, with 17 bases sitting between them. The CDR3 extends over 16 amino acids. The CDR3 reads CASSSAGSGLYNEQFF. The CDR3 DNA is TGTGCCAGCAGTTCGGCAGGGAGCGGTCTTTACAATGAGCAGTTCTTC.

This chain uses TRBV5-5 with TRBJ2-7, with TRBD2 matching over 10 bases. V shed 0 bases, J shed 0 bases, and the junction held 9 bases outside the gene matches. CDR1 SGHKS and CDR2 YYEKEE come from the germline V gene (reference sequence). The CDR3 spans 18 residues. The CDR3 sequence is CASSLGPSGSPSSYEQYV. The CDR3 DNA is TGTGCCAGCAGCTTGGGCCCTAGCGGGAGCCCCAGCTCCTACGAGCAGTACGTC.

This clonotype occurred a few times. The chain combines TRBV5-1 with TRBJ2-3; weak D call: TRBD2 (6 bases). The CDR3 contains 13 residues. Trimming took off 3 bases at V and 5 bases at J, with 10 bases between the two ends. Germline CDR1 SGHRS, CDR2 YFSETQ. The CDR3 region has the DNA TGCGCCAGCAGCTCGACTAGAAGAGATACGCAGTATTTT. It codes for CASSSTRRDTQYF.

This chain uses TRBV10-3 with TRBJ1-2; tentative D call: TRBD1 (6 bases). V dropped 6 bases and J dropped 8 bases, with 13 bases sitting between them. CDR1 is ENHRY, CDR2 SYGVKD, per germline. The CDR3 covers 12 residues. The CDR3 sequence is CAIRGGVSGYTF. Here the CDR3 DNA reads TGTGCCATCAGAGGGGGGGTGAGCGGCTACACCTTC.

V gene TRBV28 combines with J gene TRBJ2-7, with D possibly being TRBD1 (6 bases). The V gene's germline CDR1 is MDHEN and CDR2 SYDVKM. V was clipped by 8 bases and J by 4 bases, with 9 bases between them. CDR3 length equals 11 residues. The CDR3 coding sequence is TGTGCCAGCCAGGGGCCTTACGAGCAGTACTTC. Translation gives CASQGPYEQYF. The full variable domain, with the rest looked up from reference TRBV28 and TRBJ2-7, is DVKVTQSSRYLVKRTGEKVFLECVQDMDHENMFWYRQDPGLGLRLIYFSYDVKMKEKGDIPEGYSVSREKKERFSLILESASTNQTSMYLCASQGPYEQYFGPGTRLTVT.

This clonotype turned up a few times. This chain connects TRBV2 to TRBJ2-1; tentatively, D is TRBD2 (6 bases). Germline lookup yields CDR1 SNHLY and CDR2 FYNNEI. Trimming took off 0 bases at V and 10 bases at J, with 13 bases between the two ends. This CDR3 region has 14 residues. CDR3 nucleotides: TGTGCCAGCAGTGAAGCCCGACTAGATGGGGAGCAGTTCTTC. It codes for CASSEARLDGEQFF. The complete variable domain, with remaining parts taken from reference TRBV2 and TRBJ2-1, reads EPEVTQTPSHQVTQMGQEVILRCVPISNHLYFYWYRQILGQKVEFLVSFYNNEISEKSEIFDDQFSVERPDGSNFTLKIRSTKLEDSAMYFCASSEARLDGEQFFGPGTRLTVL.

This CDR3 reads CASRQPEAKNIQYF. The CDR3 coding sequence is TGCGCCAGCAGGCAGCCAGAAGCCAAAAACATTCAGTACTTC. V and J are TRBV5-1 and TRBJ2-4; D is uncertain. Germline CDR1 and CDR2: SGHRS and YFSETQ. The CDR3 consists of 14 residues. V was clipped by 5 bases and J by 0 bases, with 9 bases between them.

The chain employs TRBV19 and TRBJ2-1; 7 bases align to TRBD1. V dropped 6 bases and J dropped 9; count of bases not matched to a gene: 14. The CDR3 is made up of 15 amino acids. From germline, CDR1 is LNHDA and CDR2 SQIVND (reference sequence). As DNA, the CDR3 is TGTGCCAGTAGAGGGGGCCTGTCCGACCCGCGTGAGCAGTTCTTC. Translation gives CASRGGLSDPREQFF.

For the CDR3, the DNA is TGCAGTGCTACCCGCGGCTCTGAGGGGGAGACCCAGTACTTC. Residues: CSATRGSEGETQYF. J is TRBJ2-5 and V is TRBV20-1; tentatively, D is TRBD1 or TRBD2 (5 bases each). Germline V gene data show CDR1 as DFQATT and CDR2 as SNEGSKA (reference sequence). V lost 4 bases and J lost 5, with 17 bases in between. CDR3 length: 14 residues.

The chain employs TRBV7-2 and TRBJ2-2, with D possibly matching TRBD2 (6 bases). This CDR3 is 15 amino acids long. CDR1 and CDR2 from the germline V gene are SGHTA and FQGNSA. The V end was cut by 2 bases, the J end by 4 bases, with 11 bases between. The chain's CDR3 is CASSLRLDITGELFF. CDR3 in DNA: TGTGCCAGCAGCTTAAGACTAGACATCACCGGGGAGCTGTTTTTT.

The rearrangement links TRBV20-1 to TRBJ1-1; maybe TRBD1 (5 bases). Germline V gives CDR1 DFQATT, CDR2 SNEGSKA (reference sequence). The CDR3 spans 13 residues. The V and J ends lost 1 base and 1 base respectively, with 7 bases between them. CDR3 region: CSARAGGNTEAFF. The CDR3 DNA follows: TGCAGTGCTAGAGCGGGGGGGAACACTGAAGCTTTCTTT.

The chain carries TRBV7-9 and TRBJ2-3; TRBD2 matches at 12 bases. J lost 4 bases, V lost 1 base, and 9 bases had no gene match. The V gene's germline CDR1 is SEHNR and CDR2 FQNEAQ (reference sequence). The CDR3 totals 18 residues. The CDR3 sequence is CASSLGVSGLAGPDTQYF. Written as DNA, the CDR3 is TGTGCCAGCAGCTTAGGGGTGTCGGGACTAGCGGGCCCAGATACGCAGTATTTT.